The 2 T cell receptor beta chains below were found in one sample sequenced in a study of blood T cell repertoires in COVID-19. The protocol was immunoSEQ multiplex PCR, while the TCRdb copy is restricted to in-frame clones and leaves out a portion. Counted here are approximately 320,000 clones, about 92% occurring once; the ten biggest clones make up roughly 2.6%. Sample: PBMCs or T cells enriched from blood (not recorded which). Source of these receptors: a man aged 55 to 70 who had recovered from COVID-19.

The chain is built from TRBV7-3 and TRBJ2-1; 7 nucleotides agree with TRBD1. The ends lost 1 base at V and 4 bases at J; junction bases unmatched: 10. Germline CDR1 and CDR2: SGHTA and FQGTGA. The CDR3 covers 17 residues. CDR3 coding DNA: TGTGCCAGCAGCTTAAATCCCGCGACAGGGAAGTACAATGAGCAGTTCTTC. Translation gives CASSLNPATGKYNEQFF.

The V gene is TRBV21-1, the J gene TRBJ1-1; the DNA was not used to check the table's D call, TRBD1. TRBV21-1 is described as a pseudogene. This CDR3 has 16 amino acids. CDR3 protein: CASSKDLGTSNTEAFF. The DNA for the CDR3 is TGTGCCAGCAGCAAAGACCTCGGGACATCCAACACTGAAGCTTTCTTT.